One and the same sample provided the 13 T cell receptor beta chains below, sequenced in a study of beta chain features in type 1 diabetes. Sequencing targeted expressed TCRB transcripts, as all isolated RNA had been reverse transcribed. Assay: immunoSEQ multiplex PCR; the TCRdb copy retains only in-frame clones and omits some. The table shows 90,000 to 110,000 clones, with approximately 37% occurring only once. The sequenced material came from stem cell memory CD4+ T cells from blood. These receptors originate from a woman under 30 in good health.

This clone turned up a few times. The CDR3 loop is CASSVGTTVNYGYTF. The DNA of the CDR3 is TGCGCCAGCAGCGTAGGGACAACCGTTAACTATGGCTACACCTTC. The rearrangement uses TRBV4-3 and TRBJ1-2; tentative D call: TRBD1 (6 bases). Trimming pared 5 bases from V and 1 base from J, leaving 14 bases between. Germline CDR1 and CDR2: LGHNA and YSLEER. The CDR3 is made up of 15 amino acids.

The gene calls are TRBV28 and TRBJ2-7; 10 nucleotides agree with TRBD1. Trimming removed 10 bases from V and 3 bases from J; junction bases left unmatched: 9. The CDR3 length is 14 residues. Germline lookup yields CDR1 MDHEN and CDR2 SYDVKM. This chain's CDR3 is CATMMGQGNYEQYF. The CDR3 region has the DNA TGTGCCACCATGATGGGACAGGGGAACTACGAGCAGTACTTC.

This clone was found a few times. The chain employs TRBV11-3 and TRBJ1-1, with TRBD1 identical over 7 bases. CDR3 size: 13 residues. The germline V gene encodes CDR1 SGHNT and CDR2 YENEEA. With V trimmed by 5 bases and J by 5 bases, 5 bases remained unmatched. Here the CDR3 DNA reads TGTGCCAGCAGCCCAGGGGGTGATACTGAAGCTTTCTTT. As protein: CASSPGGDTEAFF.

There are a few counts of this clone. V and J are TRBV29-1 and TRBJ2-3, with 10 bases identical to TRBD2. The V segment lost 6 bases and the J segment 5 bases; nucleotides outside the gene matches: 5. The CDR3 has 13 amino acids. The germline V gene encodes CDR1 SQVTM and CDR2 ANQGSEA. This CDR3 is CSVRSGREDTQYF. The CDR3 DNA sequence: TGCAGCGTGAGGAGCGGGAGGGAAGATACGCAGTATTTT.

The J gene is TRBJ2-3, the V gene TRBV14, with D maybe TRBD1 (5 bases). From germline, CDR1 is SGHDN and CDR2 FVKESK. This CDR3 spans 18 amino acids. Trimming cost V 2 bases and J 2 bases, with 20 bases left between them. The CDR3 region is CASSQHPILGAVTDTQYF. In DNA, the CDR3 is TGTGCCAGCAGCCAACACCCTATCCTAGGGGCCGTCACAGATACGCAGTATTTT.

The rearrangement joins TRBV27 to TRBJ1-2, with 10 nucleotides matching TRBD1. Germline V CDR1 and CDR2: MNHEY, SMNVEV (reference sequence). This CDR3 has 14 amino acids. Trimming cost V 9 bases and J 3 bases; bases outside gene matches: 7. CDR3 sequence reads: CASRQGARDYGYTF. For the CDR3, the DNA is TGTGCCAGTCGACAGGGGGCGCGTGACTATGGCTACACCTTC.

This clone was seen a handful of times. The chain uses TRBV7-8 and TRBJ1-2; possibly TRBD1 for D (5 bases). CDR3 length equals 16 residues. Germline CDR1 and CDR2: SGHVS and FQNEAQ. Trimming pared 6 bases from V and 4 bases from J, leaving 21 bases between. The CDR3 nucleotides are TGTGCCAGCAGTCCGGGGGACCCCTCAATTAGCTATGGCTACACCTTC. This translates into CASSPGDPSISYGYTF.

The genes are TRBV21-1 and TRBJ2-3; TRBD2 is taken as the D call from the table, unchecked against the DNA. TRBV21-1 is described as a pseudogene. This CDR3 spans 17 amino acids. The chain's CDR3 is CASSPPDGNSSTDTQYF. The CDR3 bases are TGTGCCAGCAGCCCTCCGGACGGGAACTCTAGCACAGATACGCAGTATTTT.

The chain couples TRBV9 to TRBJ2-5; possible D gene TRBD1, 6 bases. Deletions cut 2 bases from V and 13 bases from J, with 18 bases between. Germline CDR1 and CDR2: SGDLS and YYNGEE. This CDR3 has 13 residues. The CDR3 protein is CASSVVQGQRLYF. The CDR3 DNA is TGTGCCAGCAGCGTCGTCCAGGGGCAGAGATTGTACTTC.

V is TRBV2 and J is TRBJ1-1; TRBD1 aligns across 7 bases. J lost 0 bases, V lost 8 bases, and 6 bases had no gene match. This CDR3 comprises 14 residues. Germline values: CDR1 SNHLY, CDR2 FYNNEI. CDR3 amino acids: CASRSTGLNTEAFF. DNA for the CDR3: TGTGCCAGCCGTTCGACAGGGCTGAACACTGAAGCTTTCTTT.

The CDR3 reads CASSPRSRAFANEQFF. CDR3 nucleotides: TGTGCCAGCAGCCCACGGTCGCGGGCCTTCGCCAATGAGCAGTTCTTC. The chain carries TRBV4-2 and TRBJ2-1; D is perhaps TRBD2 (5 bases). The CDR3 loop spans 16 amino acids. Germline V gene sequence: CDR1 LGHNA, CDR2 YNFKEQ. Trimming removed 4 bases from V and 6 bases from J, with 19 bases in between.

The chain employs TRBV4-1 and TRBJ1-1, with D maybe TRBD1 (5 bases). CDR3 length: 15 amino acids. Trimming removed 3 bases at V and 1 base at J, with 12 bases between. Germline V gene lookup returns CDR1 MGHRA and CDR2 YSYEKL. The CDR3 here is CASSHVDRPNTEAFF. As DNA, the CDR3 is TGCGCCAGCAGCCATGTTGACAGACCGAACACTGAAGCTTTCTTT.

The rearrangement uses TRBV6-5 and TRBJ2-3, with D uncertain. CDR3 size: 11 residues. Germline V lookup: CDR1 MNHEY, CDR2 SVGAGI. Trimming left V 7 bases short and J 2 bases short, with 4 bases between. CDR3 sequence: CASTHTDTQYF. The CDR3 coding sequence is TGTGCCAGCACCCACACAGATACGCAGTATTTT.